This T cell receptor (beta chain) was captured by sequencing in a study of T and B cells in COVID-19 patients. Turning to the study itself: At median age about 35 years, recovered patients were younger than active-infection patients at more than 65.

BIOMED2 TRB-A/B primer pools were used in multiplex TRB PCR. TCRdb itself ran the multiplex PCR reads through MiXCR, one entry per CDR3 protein. In the table there are 7,500 to 9,500 distinct CDR3 sequences, under 30% of which are singletons. This clonotype was recorded a few times. TRB was amplified from about 260-540 ng of blood genomic DNA. V gave up 7 bases and J gave up 1 base, with 10 bases separating them. Looked up from germline, CDR1 is MNHEY and CDR2 is SVGEGT. The length of the CDR3 is 13 residues. Material: blood. This TCR derives from a human donor who had recovered from COVID-19. This chain links TRBV6-2 or TRBV6-3 with TRBJ1-1; D is uncertain. This CDR3 reads CASTLIPNTEAFF. As DNA, the CDR3 is TGTGCCAGCACCCTTATCCCGAACACTGAAGCTTTCTTT.